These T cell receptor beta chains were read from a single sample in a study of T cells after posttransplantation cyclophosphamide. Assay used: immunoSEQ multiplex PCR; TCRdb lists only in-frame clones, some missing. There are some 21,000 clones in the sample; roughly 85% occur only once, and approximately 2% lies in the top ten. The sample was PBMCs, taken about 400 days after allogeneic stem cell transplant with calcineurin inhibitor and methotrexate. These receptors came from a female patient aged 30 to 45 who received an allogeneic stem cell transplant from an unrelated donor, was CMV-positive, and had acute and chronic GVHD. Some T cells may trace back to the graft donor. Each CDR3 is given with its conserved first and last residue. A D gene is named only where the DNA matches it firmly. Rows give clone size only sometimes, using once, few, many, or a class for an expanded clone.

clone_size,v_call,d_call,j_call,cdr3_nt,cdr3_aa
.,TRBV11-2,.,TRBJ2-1,TGTGCCAGCAGCCAACGACTATGGCGGGGTATCTATGAGCAGTTCTTC,CASSQRLWRGIYEQFF
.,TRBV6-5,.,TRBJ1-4,TGTGCCAGCCGGAGGGGGAGGGGTGAAAAACTGTTTTTT,CASRRGRGEKLFF
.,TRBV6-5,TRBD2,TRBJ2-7,TGTGCCAGCAGTTACCTGGGGAAGCGGGAGTCGTACGAGCAGTACTTC,CASSYLGKRESYEQYF
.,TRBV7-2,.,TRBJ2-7,TGTGCCAGCAGCTTAGGGGTTGTTCGGTACAGGCCCTACGAGCAGTACTTC,CASSLGVVRYRPYEQYF
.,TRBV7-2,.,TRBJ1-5,TGTGCCAGCAGCTTAACATCCGGGGGTCAGCCCCAGCATTTT,CASSLTSGGQPQHF
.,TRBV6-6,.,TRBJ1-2,TGTGCCAGCAGTGGCAGAAACTATGGCTACACCTTC,CASSGRNYGYTF
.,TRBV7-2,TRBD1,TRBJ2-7,TGTGCCAGCAGCTTTGCGGGACAGGCTAAAACCTACGAGCAGTACTTC,CASSFAGQAKTYEQYF
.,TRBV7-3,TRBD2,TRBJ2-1,TGTGCCAGCAGCTTAATAGCGGGAGGGGGTCGTGATGAGCAGTTCTTC,CASSLIAGGGRDEQFF
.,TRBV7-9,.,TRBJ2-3,TGTGCCAGCAGCTTCGTGCAGGGGTCCGACACAGATACGCAGTATTTT,CASSFVQGSDTDTQYF
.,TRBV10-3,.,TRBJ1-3,TGTGCCATCAAGGACAGCACTGTCTCTGGAAACACCATATATTTT,CAIKDSTVSGNTIYF
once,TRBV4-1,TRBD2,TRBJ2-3,TGCGCCAGCAGCCAGGCACTAGCGGGAGGGCCCCCGTTGTATTTT,CASSQALAGGPPLYF
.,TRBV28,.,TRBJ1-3,TGTGCCAGCAGTCCATCCGGACAAGGGCGGAACACCATATATTTT,CASSPSGQGRNTIYF
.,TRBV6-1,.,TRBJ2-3,TGTGCCAGCAGCGCAGTATTAGGGGTCGATACGCAGTATTTT,CASSAVLGVDTQYF
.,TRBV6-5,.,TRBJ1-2,TGTGCCAGCAGTTTTACATCACAGGGTTCTGTTGGCTACACCTTC,CASSFTSQGSVGYTF
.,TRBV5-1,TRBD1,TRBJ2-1,TGCGCCAGCAGCTTGGCAGGGGGATATGAGCAGTTCTTC,CASSLAGGYEQFF
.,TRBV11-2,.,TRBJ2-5,TGTGCCAGCAGCCTCCAGCGGAGCGGGGAGACCCAGTACTTC,CASSLQRSGETQYF
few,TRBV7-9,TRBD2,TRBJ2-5,TGTGCCAGCAGCTTAGCTCACGCGGGGGGCGAGACCCAGTACTTC,CASSLAHAGGETQYF
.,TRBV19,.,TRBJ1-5,TGTGCCAGTACTAGGGGACACGCTAGCAATCAGCCCCAGCATTTT,CASTRGHASNQPQHF
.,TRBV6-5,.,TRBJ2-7,TGTGCCAGCAGTTACTCCGGCGAGCAGTACTTC,CASSYSGEQYF
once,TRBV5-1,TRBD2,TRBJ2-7,TGCGCCAGCAGGCAGCTCGAGCGGGGGGGGACCGAGCAGTACTTC,CASRQLERGGTEQYF
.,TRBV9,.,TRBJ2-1,TGTGCCAGCAGCGTAGGGAGTGAGCAGTTCTTC,CASSVGSEQFF
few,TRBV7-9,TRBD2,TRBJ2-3,TGTGCCAGCAGTTGGACTAGCGGCACAGATACGCAGTATTTT,CASSWTSGTDTQYF
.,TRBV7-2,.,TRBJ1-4,TGTGCCAGCAGCTCAGTGGTCAGGGATTTAGATGAAAAACTGTTTTTT,CASSSVVRDLDEKLFF
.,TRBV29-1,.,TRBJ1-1,TGCAGCGTCCCCGGCGGGGGGTGGAAAACTGAAGCTTTCTTT,CSVPGGGWKTEAFF
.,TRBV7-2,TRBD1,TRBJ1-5,TGTGCCAGCAGCTTAGGAGGGGGCGGCATTCAGCCCCAGCATTTT,CASSLGGGGIQPQHF
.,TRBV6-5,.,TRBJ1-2,TGTGCCAGCAGTTTAGGACTCGTCTATGGCTACACCTTC,CASSLGLVYGYTF
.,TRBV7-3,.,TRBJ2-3,TGTGCCAGCAGCTTCGGAGGGGGGGGCACAGATACGCAGTATTTT,CASSFGGGGTDTQYF
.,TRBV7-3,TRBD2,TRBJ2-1,TGTGCCAGCAGCTTAATAGCGGGGGGGAACAATGAGCAGTTCTTC,CASSLIAGGNNEQFF
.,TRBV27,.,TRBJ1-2,TGTGCCAGCCTAGCCAAAGGGGGGGACTATGGCTACACCTTC,CASLAKGGDYGYTF
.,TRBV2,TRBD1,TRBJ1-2,TGTGCCAGCGAGGGGGCTCGGTTCGGCTACACCTTC,CASEGARFGYTF
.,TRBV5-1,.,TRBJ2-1,TGCGCCAGCAATTCCACTCTGAGGAGCCACCAAACTTCCTACAATGAGCAGTTCTTC,CASNSTLRSHQTSYNEQFF
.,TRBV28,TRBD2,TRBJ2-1,TGTGCCAGCAGTTGGATAGGACTAGCGGGCCCCAATGAGCAGTTCTTC,CASSWIGLAGPNEQFF
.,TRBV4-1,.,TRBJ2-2,TGCGCCAGCAGCCCACAAAACACCGGGGAGCTGTTTTTT,CASSPQNTGELFF
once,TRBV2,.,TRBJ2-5,TGTGCCAGCAGTGGTTTATTAGAGACCCAGTACTTC,CASSGLLETQYF
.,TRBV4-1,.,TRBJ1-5,TGCGCCAGCAGCCAGACCGGGACATACAATCAGCCCCAGCATTTT,CASSQTGTYNQPQHF
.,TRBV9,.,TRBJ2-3,TGTGCCAGCAGGGGGGGTAGCACAGATACGCAGTATTTT,CASRGGSTDTQYF
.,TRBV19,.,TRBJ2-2,TGTGCCAGTAGTATGGCTGCGGGGTATGGGAACACCGGGGAGCTGTTTTTT,CASSMAAGYGNTGELFF
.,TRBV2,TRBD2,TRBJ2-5,TGTGCCAGCGCGGGGGGACTAGGAGAGACCCAGTACTTC,CASAGGLGETQYF
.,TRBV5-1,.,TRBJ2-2,TGCGCCAGCAGCAATGCAGGGGTGAACACCGGGGAGCTGTTTTTT,CASSNAGVNTGELFF
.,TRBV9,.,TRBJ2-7,TGTGCCAGCAGCCCGGACAGCTACGAGCAGTACTTC,CASSPDSYEQYF
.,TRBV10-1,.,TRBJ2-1,TGCGCCAGCAGTGATGGGGGGGCTCGATACAATGAGCAGTTCTTC,CASSDGGARYNEQFF
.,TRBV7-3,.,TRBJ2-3,TGTGCCAGCAGCCCCTGGACTGCCGACCCGGGCACAGATACGCAGTATTTT,CASSPWTADPGTDTQYF
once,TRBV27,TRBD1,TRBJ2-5,TGTGCCAGCAGTAGTTACCGGGACAGGGGGCTGGAGACCCAGTACTTC,CASSSYRDRGLETQYF
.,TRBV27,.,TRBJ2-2,TGTGCCAGCAGTCCCCTCCGTGGGGAGCACACCGGGGAGCTGTTTTTT,CASSPLRGEHTGELFF